This is a list of T cell receptor beta chains from one sample in a study of T-cell memory formation after mild COVID-19. TCRdb reprocessed the 5' RACE reads with MiXCR, giving one entry per CDR3 protein. In the table there are around 300,000 distinct CDR3 sequences, 13% to 15% of which are singletons. The source material was PBMCs or a T cell subset sorted from them (not recorded which). Receptor source: a man aged 18 to 30 who had mild COVID-19 (a few samples of this study predate the infection). Cell type and time point are not known. Each CDR3 is given with its conserved first and last residue. The order of the fields is D gene, V gene, clone size, J gene, CDR3 protein, CDR3 DNA. The D gene is left open where the match is weak. Part of the rows lack a size; the others show once, few, many or a class for expanded clones.

d_gene: TRBD1
v_gene: TRBV27
abundance: NA
j_gene: TRBJ1-5
CDR3aa: CASSSTGGFQPQHF
CDR3nt: TGTGCCAGCAGTTCTACAGGGGGCTTTCAGCCCCAGCATTTT

d_gene: TRBD1
v_gene: TRBV6-2/TRBV6-3
abundance: NA
j_gene: TRBJ2-7
CDR3aa: CASSYGQGNTYEQYF
CDR3nt: TGTGCCAGCAGTTACGGACAGGGCAACACCTACGAGCAGTACTTC

d_gene: NA
v_gene: TRBV6-5
abundance: NA
j_gene: TRBJ2-2
CDR3aa: CASRNEWAAVENTGELFF
CDR3nt: TGTGCCAGCAGGAACGAGTGGGCGGCGGTAGAGAACACCGGGGAGCTGTTTTTT

d_gene: NA
v_gene: TRBV12-3/TRBV12-4
abundance: few
j_gene: TRBJ2-5
CDR3aa: CASSPTRGVETQYF
CDR3nt: TGTGCCAGCAGCCCGACCCGGGGTGTGGAGACCCAGTACTTC

d_gene: NA
v_gene: TRBV7-2
abundance: few
j_gene: TRBJ1-2
CDR3aa: CASSTSYYGYTF
CDR3nt: TGTGCCAGCAGCACCTCCTACTATGGCTACACCTTC

d_gene: TRBD1
v_gene: TRBV7-3
abundance: NA
j_gene: TRBJ1-1
CDR3aa: CASTNGQGGTEAFF
CDR3nt: TGTGCCAGCACCAACGGACAGGGTGGCACTGAAGCTTTCTTT

d_gene: NA
v_gene: TRBV6-2/TRBV6-3
abundance: NA
j_gene: TRBJ2-7
CDR3aa: CASSPIQRYEQYF
CDR3nt: TGTGCCAGCAGTCCCATACAACGATACGAGCAGTACTTC

d_gene: TRBD2
v_gene: TRBV4-1
abundance: NA
j_gene: TRBJ2-3
CDR3aa: CASSHRIARGGLSTDTQYF
CDR3nt: TGCGCCAGCAGCCACCGGATTGCGCGGGGGGGCCTGTCAACAGATACGCAGTATTTT

d_gene: NA
v_gene: TRBV18
abundance: NA
j_gene: TRBJ2-7
CDR3aa: CASSHSVGAYEQYF
CDR3nt: TGTGCCAGCTCCCATTCAGTCGGGGCCTACGAGCAGTACTTC

d_gene: TRBD2
v_gene: TRBV4-2
abundance: few
j_gene: TRBJ2-5
CDR3aa: CASSQDASGGAQETQYF
CDR3nt: TGTGCCAGCAGCCAAGACGCTAGCGGGGGGGCCCAAGAGACCCAGTACTTC

d_gene: TRBD2
v_gene: TRBV7-9
abundance: NA
j_gene: TRBJ2-1
CDR3aa: CASRRDYSYNEQFF
CDR3nt: TGTGCCAGCAGAAGGGACTACTCCTACAATGAGCAGTTCTTC

d_gene: NA
v_gene: TRBV5-5
abundance: many
j_gene: TRBJ2-1
CDR3aa: CASSLGGSGYNEQFF
CDR3nt: TGTGCCAGCAGCTTGGGAGGAAGTGGCTACAATGAGCAGTTCTTC

d_gene: NA
v_gene: TRBV20-1
abundance: NA
j_gene: TRBJ1-6
CDR3aa: CSVTGIHNSPLHF
CDR3nt: TGCAGTGTTACCGGGATTCATAATTCACCCCTCCACTTT

d_gene: TRBD2
v_gene: TRBV20-1
abundance: few
j_gene: TRBJ2-6
CDR3aa: CSARDTSLGGYGANVLTF
CDR3nt: TGCAGTGCTAGAGATACTTCCCTGGGAGGGTACGGGGCCAACGTCCTGACTTTC

d_gene: TRBD1
v_gene: TRBV11-2
abundance: few
j_gene: TRBJ2-3
CDR3aa: CASTRPGQSTDTQYF
CDR3nt: TGTGCCAGCACACGTCCGGGACAGAGCACAGATACGCAGTATTTT

d_gene: TRBD1
v_gene: TRBV29-1
abundance: NA
j_gene: TRBJ2-3
CDR3aa: CSVVDRADTQYF
CDR3nt: TGCAGCGTTGTCGACAGGGCAGATACGCAGTATTTT

d_gene: NA
v_gene: TRBV24-1
abundance: few
j_gene: TRBJ2-5
CDR3aa: CATSDRTSRETQYF
CDR3nt: TGTGCCACCAGTGATCGGACATCTAGGGAGACCCAGTACTTC

d_gene: TRBD2
v_gene: TRBV7-2
abundance: NA
j_gene: TRBJ2-7
CDR3aa: CASSLVGLAGFYEQYF
CDR3nt: TGTGCCAGCAGCTTAGTAGGACTAGCGGGGTTTTACGAGCAGTACTTC

d_gene: NA
v_gene: TRBV7-6
abundance: NA
j_gene: TRBJ2-3
CDR3aa: CASSTDPGRTTDTQYF
CDR3nt: TGTGCCAGCAGCACAGACCCGGGCCGGACCACAGATACGCAGTATTTT

d_gene: TRBD1
v_gene: TRBV18
abundance: NA
j_gene: TRBJ1-1
CDR3aa: CASSRGQEHTEAFF
CDR3nt: TGTGCCAGCTCACGAGGACAGGAACACACTGAAGCTTTCTTT

d_gene: TRBD1
v_gene: TRBV4-2
abundance: few
j_gene: TRBJ2-3
CDR3aa: CASSQETGGADTQYF
CDR3nt: TGTGCCAGCAGCCAGGAGACAGGGGGCGCAGATACGCAGTATTTT

d_gene: TRBD2
v_gene: TRBV15
abundance: few
j_gene: TRBJ2-5
CDR3aa: CATRLAGGPGETQYF
CDR3nt: TGTGCCACCAGACTAGCGGGGGGGCCGGGAGAGACCCAGTACTTC

d_gene: TRBD2
v_gene: TRBV7-2
abundance: NA
j_gene: TRBJ2-1
CDR3aa: CASSWTGSGGSYNEQFF
CDR3nt: TGTGCCAGCAGCTGGACGGGTAGCGGGGGGTCCTACAATGAGCAGTTCTTC

d_gene: TRBD2
v_gene: TRBV7-2
abundance: NA
j_gene: TRBJ2-1
CDR3aa: CASSSPAASGVSDEQFF
CDR3nt: TGTGCCAGCAGCTCCCCCGCCGCTAGCGGGGTTTCGGATGAGCAGTTCTTC

d_gene: NA
v_gene: TRBV5-1
abundance: NA
j_gene: TRBJ1-2
CDR3aa: CASSLEANSNYGYTF
CDR3nt: TGCGCCAGCAGCTTGGAGGCCAACTCCAACTATGGCTACACCTTC

d_gene: NA
v_gene: TRBV7-2
abundance: NA
j_gene: TRBJ1-5
CDR3aa: CASLGDSNQPQHF
CDR3nt: TGTGCCAGCCTCGGGGATAGCAATCAGCCCCAGCATTTT

d_gene: TRBD1
v_gene: TRBV3-1
abundance: NA
j_gene: TRBJ1-2
CDR3aa: CASSYRTGGYTF
CDR3nt: TGTGCCAGCAGCTATCGGACAGGTGGCTACACCTTC

d_gene: NA
v_gene: TRBV3-1
abundance: many
j_gene: TRBJ2-3
CDR3aa: CASSQDGTSRVTDTQYF
CDR3nt: TGTGCCAGCAGCCAAGATGGAACTAGCAGGGTCACAGATACGCAGTATTTT

d_gene: NA
v_gene: TRBV6-2/TRBV6-3
abundance: NA
j_gene: TRBJ2-2
CDR3aa: CASRAQNTGELFF
CDR3nt: TGTGCCAGCAGAGCCCAAAACACCGGGGAGCTGTTTTTT

d_gene: TRBD2
v_gene: TRBV7-2
abundance: NA
j_gene: TRBJ2-1
CDR3aa: CASSRTSSEVRQFF
CDR3nt: TGTGCCAGCAGCCGGACTAGCTCCGAGGTGCGGCAGTTCTTC

d_gene: NA
v_gene: TRBV7-2
abundance: NA
j_gene: TRBJ2-1
CDR3aa: CASSMLASYNEQFF
CDR3nt: TGTGCCAGCAGTATGCTAGCGTCATACAATGAGCAGTTCTTC

d_gene: NA
v_gene: TRBV5-1
abundance: once
j_gene: TRBJ1-6
CDR3aa: CASSPEGEESSPLHF
CDR3nt: TGCGCCAGCAGCCCCGAAGGGGAGGAGAGCTCACCCCTCCACTTT

d_gene: NA
v_gene: TRBV20-1
abundance: NA
j_gene: TRBJ1-1
CDR3aa: CSAPRRNTEAFF
CDR3nt: TGCAGTGCTCCCCGGAGGAACACTGAAGCTTTCTTT

d_gene: TRBD1
v_gene: TRBV20-1
abundance: many
j_gene: TRBJ1-2
CDR3aa: CSAPTFDRAYGYTF
CDR3nt: TGCAGTGCACCGACCTTTGACAGGGCCTATGGCTACACCTTC

d_gene: NA
v_gene: TRBV29-1
abundance: NA
j_gene: TRBJ1-1
CDR3aa: CSVEIMNTEAFF
CDR3nt: TGCAGCGTTGAAATCATGAACACTGAAGCTTTCTTT

d_gene: NA
v_gene: TRBV13
abundance: many
j_gene: TRBJ2-2
CDR3aa: CASRPQGGGELFF
CDR3nt: TGTGCCAGCAGACCTCAGGGAGGCGGGGAGCTGTTTTTT

d_gene: NA
v_gene: TRBV18
abundance: NA
j_gene: TRBJ2-7
CDR3aa: CASSPRGTGLVQYF
CDR3nt: TGTGCCAGCTCACCACGGGGAACAGGGCTGGTGCAGTACTTC

d_gene: NA
v_gene: TRBV6-5
abundance: NA
j_gene: TRBJ2-7
CDR3aa: CASKSSRADYEQYF
CDR3nt: TGTGCCAGCAAAAGCTCGCGGGCCGACTACGAGCAGTACTTC

d_gene: TRBD2
v_gene: TRBV12-3/TRBV12-4
abundance: many
j_gene: TRBJ2-5
CDR3aa: CASSYLAGAQETQYF
CDR3nt: TGTGCCAGCAGTTATCTAGCGGGGGCCCAAGAGACCCAGTACTTC

d_gene: NA
v_gene: TRBV20-1
abundance: NA
j_gene: TRBJ1-1
CDR3aa: CRGVGMNTEAFF
CDR3nt: TGCAGGGGGGTTGGCATGAACACTGAAGCTTTCTTT

d_gene: NA
v_gene: TRBV7-2
abundance: NA
j_gene: TRBJ2-7
CDR3aa: CASSFGRAYEQYF
CDR3nt: TGTGCCAGCAGCTTCGGCAGGGCCTACGAGCAGTACTTC

d_gene: TRBD1
v_gene: TRBV7-9
abundance: NA
j_gene: TRBJ1-1
CDR3aa: CASFGDRLNTEAFF
CDR3nt: TGTGCCAGCTTTGGGGACAGGTTGAACACTGAAGCTTTCTTT

d_gene: NA
v_gene: TRBV4-1
abundance: few
j_gene: TRBJ1-1
CDR3aa: CASSQWWPTEAFF
CDR3nt: TGCGCCAGCAGCCAATGGTGGCCCACTGAAGCTTTCTTT

d_gene: TRBD1
v_gene: TRBV7-9
abundance: few
j_gene: TRBJ2-1
CDR3aa: CASSPGTGAHEQFF
CDR3nt: TGTGCCAGCAGCCCCGGGACAGGGGCCCATGAGCAGTTCTTC

d_gene: NA
v_gene: TRBV12-3/TRBV12-4
abundance: NA
j_gene: TRBJ2-3
CDR3aa: CASSTGSYTQYF
CDR3nt: TGTGCCAGCAGTACTGGATCCTATACGCAGTATTTT

d_gene: NA
v_gene: TRBV5-1
abundance: NA
j_gene: TRBJ2-5
CDR3aa: CASSPGQAPRETQYF
CDR3nt: TGCGCCAGCAGCCCCGGGCAGGCACCAAGGGAGACCCAGTACTTC

d_gene: NA
v_gene: TRBV29-1
abundance: NA
j_gene: TRBJ2-5
CDR3aa: CSVETPSEQETQYF
CDR3nt: TGCAGCGTTGAAACCCCTAGCGAGCAAGAGACCCAGTACTTC

d_gene: NA
v_gene: TRBV2
abundance: NA
j_gene: TRBJ2-3
CDR3aa: CASSAEGNTDTQYF
CDR3nt: TGTGCCAGCAGTGCGGAGGGGAATACAGATACGCAGTATTTT

d_gene: TRBD1
v_gene: TRBV20-1
abundance: NA
j_gene: TRBJ2-2
CDR3aa: CSATTGGRLAGELFF
CDR3nt: TGCAGTGCAACGACAGGGGGCCGACTTGCCGGGGAGCTGTTTTTT

d_gene: NA
v_gene: TRBV29-1
abundance: NA
j_gene: TRBJ2-2
CDR3aa: CSVERAGINTGELFF
CDR3nt: TGCAGCGTTGAGAGGGCAGGGATAAACACCGGGGAGCTGTTTTTT

d_gene: NA
v_gene: TRBV24-1
abundance: NA
j_gene: TRBJ2-4
CDR3aa: CATSDFGQRIHIQYF
CDR3nt: TGTGCCACCAGTGATTTCGGCCAGAGGATACACATTCAGTACTTC

d_gene: NA
v_gene: TRBV20-1
abundance: NA
j_gene: TRBJ2-5
CDR3aa: CSAVVDRQETQYF
CDR3nt: TGCAGCGCGGTGGTCGACAGGCAAGAGACCCAGTACTTC

d_gene: NA
v_gene: TRBV7-9
abundance: NA
j_gene: TRBJ1-4
CDR3aa: CASSHKDYRSTNEKLFF
CDR3nt: TGTGCCAGCAGCCACAAAGATTACAGGTCAACTAATGAAAAACTGTTTTTT